This is a list of T cell receptor beta chains from one sample in a study of T-cell reconstitution after alpha-beta-depleted transplantation in children. TCRdb redid the calling of the PCR reads with MiXCR, one entry per CDR3 protein. Of about 590,000 distinct CDR3 sequences listed, 10% to 15% are singletons. The sequencing here drew on PBMCs, mostly from graft donor cells, taken 360 days after TCRalphabeta/CD19-depleted stem cell transplant. The receptors shown here come from a male patient younger than 18 who had a stem cell transplant for acute myeloid leukemia, so the T cells may come from the graft donor. Both conserved end residues are part of each CDR3. Fields, in order: V gene, J gene, clone size, D gene, CDR3 protein, CDR3 DNA. D genes are given only for firm matches. Rows give clone size only sometimes, using once, few, many, or a class for an expanded clone.

>TRBV4-3|TRBJ1-6|NA|NA
CASSYRGYNSPLHF
TGCGCCAGCAGCTACCGGGGTTATAATTCACCCCTCCACTTT
>TRBV29-1|TRBJ2-3|many|NA
CSAPGPGADTQYF
TGCAGCGCCCCTGGGCCGGGGGCAGATACGCAGTATTTT
>TRBV11-3|TRBJ2-3|NA|TRBD2
CASSLAGLAGGTDTQYF
TGTGCCAGCAGCTTAGCAGGCCTAGCGGGAGGCACAGATACGCAGTATTTT
>TRBV28|TRBJ2-1|few|NA
CASRDWKDNEQFF
TGTGCCAGCAGAGACTGGAAAGACAATGAGCAGTTCTTC
>TRBV11-1|TRBJ1-3|NA|TRBD1
CATPQILTGGFSGNTIYF
TGTGCCACCCCGCAAATCTTGACAGGGGGCTTCTCTGGAAACACCATATATTTT
>TRBV29-1|TRBJ2-7|many|NA
CSVGPDRIEQYF
TGCAGCGTTGGCCCTGATAGGATCGAGCAGTACTTC
>TRBV10-3|TRBJ2-7|few|TRBD2
CAISSSGSYEQYF
TGTGCCATCTCGTCTAGCGGGAGTTACGAGCAGTACTTC
>TRBV20-1|TRBJ2-1|many|NA
CSARRTPGWSSYNEQFF
TGCAGTGCTAGAAGGACTCCAGGGTGGAGCTCCTACAATGAGCAGTTCTTC
>TRBV6-5|TRBJ2-2|few|NA
CASRSRAENTGELFF
TGTGCCAGCAGGTCTCGGGCGGAGAACACCGGGGAGCTGTTTTTT
>TRBV7-2|TRBJ2-1|NA|TRBD2
CASRPRLAGTKQFF
TGTGCCAGCAGACCTAGACTAGCGGGGACGAAGCAGTTCTTC
>TRBV6-2/TRBV6-3|TRBJ2-2|once|NA
CASSYSRGPNTGELFF
TGTGCCAGCAGTTACTCCCGGGGACCGAACACCGGGGAGCTGTTTTTT
>TRBV6-2/TRBV6-3|TRBJ2-7|few|NA
CASRNTGTGSYEQYF
TGTGCCAGCCGGAATACCGGGACCGGCTCCTACGAGCAGTACTTC
>TRBV20-1|TRBJ2-7|many|TRBD2
CSARLFSGTSGRGRHEQYF
TGCAGTGCTAGACTCTTCTCAGGGACTAGCGGGAGAGGTCGGCACGAGCAGTACTTC
>TRBV7-2|TRBJ2-2|NA|TRBD2
CASSLIAGVVTGELFF
TGTGCCAGCAGCCTTATAGCGGGCGTCGTCACCGGGGAGCTGTTTTTT
>TRBV14|TRBJ2-1|NA|TRBD2
CASSQGNLAGSSYNEQFF
TGTGCCAGCAGCCAAGGGAATCTAGCGGGGAGCTCCTACAATGAGCAGTTCTTC
>TRBV7-2|TRBJ2-3|NA|TRBD2
CASSGGLAGGFTDTQYF
TGTGCCAGCAGCGGAGGACTAGCGGGAGGCTTCACAGATACGCAGTATTTT
>TRBV29-1|TRBJ2-1|few|NA
CSVGEVAPEQFF
TGCAGCGTTGGGGAAGTTGCGCCCGAGCAGTTCTTC
>TRBV12-3/TRBV12-4|TRBJ2-3|many|NA
CASSRAWAETDTQYF
TGTGCCAGCAGCCGTGCATGGGCCGAGACAGATACGCAGTATTTT
>TRBV7-2|TRBJ2-5|few|TRBD1
CASSKGQGKKETQYF
TGTGCCAGCAGCAAGGGACAGGGAAAGAAAGAGACCCAGTACTTC
>TRBV21-1|TRBJ2-3|NA|NA
CDSGLAGNTFTDTQYF
TGTGACAGCGGACTAGCCGGGAACACCTTCACAGATACGCAGTATTTT
>TRBV29-1|TRBJ2-3|few|NA
CSVDGGPRDTQYF
TGCAGCGTTGACGGCGGGCCGCGGGATACGCAGTATTTT
>TRBV29-1|TRBJ1-5|few|NA
CSVGMGNQPQHF
TGCAGCGTGGGGATGGGCAATCAGCCCCAGCATTTT
>TRBV7-2|TRBJ2-7|NA|TRBD2
CASSLGLAGGPEQYF
TGTGCCAGCAGCCTAGGACTAGCGGGAGGGCCTGAGCAGTACTTC
>TRBV7-9|TRBJ2-2|NA|NA
CASLIGGELFF
TGTGCCAGCTTAATAGGGGGGGAGCTGTTTTTT
>TRBV28|TRBJ2-3|NA|TRBD1
CASSATQGAGAADTQYF
TGTGCCAGCAGTGCCACCCAGGGGGCGGGTGCAGCAGATACGCAGTATTTT
>TRBV7-2|TRBJ2-1|NA|TRBD2
CASSLRGLASYNEQFF
TGTGCCAGCAGCTTAAGGGGACTAGCGTCCTACAATGAGCAGTTCTTC
>TRBV12-3/TRBV12-4|TRBJ1-5|many|NA
CASSLNSNQPQHF
TGTGCCAGCAGCCTGAATAGCAATCAGCCCCAGCATTTT
>TRBV7-6|TRBJ2-7|NA|TRBD2
CASSSLLAAEQYF
TGTGCCAGCAGCTCCTTACTAGCGGCCGAGCAGTACTTC
>TRBV29-1|TRBJ2-7|NA|NA
CSAAVGLEQYF
TGCAGCGCTGCAGTGGGGCTCGAGCAGTACTTC
>TRBV7-6|TRBJ2-2|few|NA
CASSLGGAAANTGELFF
TGTGCCAGCAGCTTAGGAGGGGCGGCAGCGAACACCGGGGAGCTGTTTTTT
>TRBV29-1|TRBJ2-7|NA|NA
CSVDSSHTGKNYEQYF
TGCAGCGTTGACTCCTCTCACACAGGGAAAAACTACGAGCAGTACTTC
>TRBV5-1|TRBJ2-2|few|NA
CASRVRAGTGELFF
TGCGCCAGCAGGGTCAGGGCTGGAACCGGGGAGCTGTTTTTT
>TRBV18|TRBJ2-3|NA|NA
CASSAPGITDTQYF
TGTGCCAGCTCAGCCCCAGGGATAACAGATACGCAGTATTTT